The 25 T cell receptor beta chains below were found in one sample sequenced in a study of blood T cell repertoires in COVID-19 (dated by TCRdb to the early 2020s). Library preparation employed the immunoSEQ multiplex PCR assay. The clones in this table, taken by TCRdb from immuneACCESS, are in-frame only. Not every clone is retained; where verified, under half of the shortfall comes from an unresolved V gene, and the cause of the rest is unknown. Across this sample there are some 200,000 clones, with almost 85% seen only once. The ten largest clones represent about 12% of the sample. Source material: peripheral blood. These receptors all stem from a woman aged 40 to 50 with acute or convalescent COVID-19.

The chain uses TRBV19 and TRBJ2-2, with D tentatively TRBD1 (5 bases). The V gene lost 4 bases and the J gene lost 1 base, with 7 bases spanning the gap. CDR1 and CDR2 (germline): LNHDA, SQIVND (reference sequence). The CDR3 totals 14 residues. In DNA form, the CDR3 reads TGTGCCAGTAGTACCGGACAGAACACCGGGGAGCTGTTTTTT. It is translated as CASSTGQNTGELFF.

This clone occurred a few times. This chain joins TRBV24-1 and TRBJ1-5; no firm D call. V lost 3 bases and J lost 6, with 8 bases in between. This CDR3 contains 13 residues. Per germline, CDR1 KGHDR and CDR2 SFDVKD. This CDR3 is CATSDGLIQPQHF. DNA for the CDR3: TGTGCCACCAGTGATGGCCTTATTCAGCCCCAGCATTTT.

V gene TRBV12-3 or TRBV12-4 combines with J gene TRBJ2-7, with no clear D. The CDR3 spans 13 residues. V lost 3 bases and J 3 bases, leaving 9 bases between the germline ends. CDR3 protein: CASSFTVNYEQYF. The CDR3 DNA follows: TGTGCCAGCAGTTTTACGGTGAACTACGAGCAGTACTTC.

V is TRBV11-2 and J is TRBJ2-7; TRBD2 matches 7 bases. This CDR3 comprises 14 residues. CDR1 and CDR2 (germline): SGHAT, FQNNGV. V was clipped by 1 base and J by 3 bases; unmatched bases: 3. The CDR3 coding sequence is TGTGCCAGCAGCTTAGGGTCGGGAGGCTACGAGCAGTACTTC. Translated, it gives CASSLGSGGYEQYF. Full variable domain (missing parts from reference TRBV11-2 and TRBJ2-7): EAGVAQSPRYKIIEKRQSVAFWCNPISGHATLYWYQQILGQGPKLLIQFQNNGVVDDSQLPKDRFSAERLKGVDSTLKIQPAKLEDSAVYLCASSLGSGGYEQYFGPGTRLTVT.

This chain joins TRBV24-1 and TRBJ1-5; TRBD1 is a possible D gene (5 bases). Per germline, CDR1 KGHDR and CDR2 SFDVKD. Trimming took 9 bases from V and 4 from J, leaving 15 bases between them. The CDR3 spans 14 residues. This chain's CDR3 is CATSGGAANQPQHF. CDR3 coding DNA: TGTGCCACCTCGGGGGGAGCTGCTAATCAGCCCCAGCATTTT.

The chain is built from TRBV18 and TRBJ1-4; 8 bases line up with TRBD1. The CDR3 runs to 14 residues. With V trimmed by 4 bases and J by 6 bases, 4 bases remained unmatched. Germline values: CDR1 KGHSH, CDR2 LQKENI. CDR3 nucleotide sequence: TGTGCCAGCTCACACGGACAGGGCGATGAAAAACTGTTTTTT. This translates into CASSHGQGDEKLFF.

The rearrangement links TRBV27 to TRBJ1-2; D may be TRBD1 (5 bases). Trimming removed 6 bases at V and 4 bases at J, with 15 bases between. The germline V gene has CDR1 MNHEY and CDR2 SMNVEV (reference sequence). This CDR3 spans 14 amino acids. The CDR3 here is CASRPPGMGYGYTF. The CDR3 region has the DNA TGTGCCAGCAGGCCCCCAGGGATGGGCTATGGCTACACCTTC.

J is TRBJ1-1 and V is TRBV3-1 (or the pseudogene TRBV3-2); TRBD1 aligns across 9 bases. V lost 6 bases and J lost 4; bases outside the gene matches: 6. CDR1 LGHDT and CDR2 YNNKEL come from the germline V gene (reference sequence). This CDR3 is built from 14 residues. The CDR3 spells CASSSTGGSTEAFF. For the CDR3, the DNA is TGTGCCAGCAGTTCGACAGGGGGGAGCACTGAAGCTTTCTTT.

The chain has TRBV24-1 and TRBJ2-7; 8 bases are a match to TRBD1. Germline lookup yields CDR1 KGHDR and CDR2 SFDVKD. The junction had 11 bases not matched to a gene; V was cut back by 3 bases and J by 5 bases. The CDR3 loop spans 16 amino acids. This CDR3 is CATSDPKTGAVHEQYF. CDR3 nucleotide sequence: TGTGCCACCAGTGATCCAAAGACAGGGGCGGTCCACGAGCAGTACTTC.

The genes are TRBV27 and TRBJ1-2; 8 nucleotides line up with TRBD1. The germline CDR1 and CDR2 sequences are MNHEY and SMNVEV (reference sequence). CDR3 length: 15 amino acids. J gave up 8 bases and V 2 bases, and 10 bases lay outside the gene matches. CDR3 residues: CASSLNQGAGRGYTF. For the CDR3, the DNA is TGTGCCAGCAGTTTAAATCAGGGGGCAGGTCGGGGCTACACCTTC.

The DNA for the CDR3 is TGTGCCAGCAGCCCACAGCGTTTTGGGGAGGCCTATGGCTACACCTTC. Residues: CASSPQRFGEAYGYTF. V is TRBV7-2 and J is TRBJ1-2; no reliable D call. V was cut by 5 bases and J by 4 bases, with 20 bases left in between. The CDR3 is made up of 16 amino acids. Germline CDR1 SGHTA, CDR2 FQGNSA.

The chain combines TRBV7-2 with TRBJ2-1, with 7 positions matching TRBD2. J gave up 8 bases and V 0 bases, and 4 bases lay outside the gene matches. The CDR3 length is 14 residues. Looked up from germline, CDR1 is SGHTA and CDR2 is FQGNSA. DNA of the CDR3: TGTGCCAGCAGCTTAGCGGGAGGGGTTTATGAGCAGTTCTTC. Translated, it gives CASSLAGGVYEQFF.

The chain employs TRBV12-3 or TRBV12-4 and TRBJ2-2; D ambiguous. The CDR3 loop spans 12 amino acids. V was cut by 5 bases and J by 5 bases, with 6 bases left in between. CDR3: CASSIHTGELFF. The CDR3 bases are TGTGCCAGCAGTATACATACCGGGGAGCTGTTTTTT.

This rearrangement joins TRBV6-5 to TRBJ1-2, with D hard to call. The CDR3 sequence is 13 residues long. Germline V lookup: CDR1 MNHEY, CDR2 SVGAGI. Trimming left V 9 bases short and J 2 bases short, with 13 bases between. Written as DNA, the CDR3 is TGTGCCAGTGAGGCCTCTGGAAACTATGGCTACACCTTC. Encoded protein: CASEASGNYGYTF.

Comment on this clone: An end of the junction differs from the germline gene, which may be a read error. The chain carries TRBV19 and TRBJ2-6, with D maybe TRBD2 (5 bases). CDR1 and CDR2 (germline): LNHDA, SQIVND (reference sequence). The length of the CDR3 is 17 residues. For the CDR3, the DNA is TGTGCCAGTGGTATTGGACTCTACAGCTCTGGGGCCAACGTCCTGACTTTC. Its protein product is CASGIGLYSSGANVLTF. Full variable domain (missing parts from reference TRBV19 and TRBJ2-6): DGGITQSPKYLFRKEGQNVTLSCEQNLNHDAMYWYRQDPGQGLRLIYYSQIVNDFQKGDIAEGYSVSREKKESFPLTVTSAQKNPTAFYLCASGIGLYSSGANVLTFGAGSRLTVL.

The genes are TRBV3-1 (or the pseudogene TRBV3-2) and TRBJ2-2; D perhaps matches TRBD2 (6 bases). Germline assignment: CDR1 LGHDT and CDR2 YNNKEL (reference sequence). Trimming removed 3 bases from V and 0 bases from J, with 11 bases in between. This CDR3 has 16 residues. Here the CDR3 reads CASSHLAESNTGELFF. DNA for the CDR3: TGTGCCAGCAGCCATTTAGCGGAGTCGAACACCGGGGAGCTGTTTTTT.

V is TRBV12-2 and J is TRBJ2-6; the table's TRBD1 call for D was not verified on the DNA. TRBV12-2 has pseudogene status. The CDR3 totals 18 residues. The CDR3: CASRLGTGASSGANVLTF. The CDR3 DNA sequence: TGTGCAAGTCGCTTAGGGACAGGGGCTAGCTCTGGGGCCAACGTCCTGACTTTC.

The rearrangement joins TRBV7-2 to TRBJ1-4; weak D call: TRBD1 (5 bases). Germline V CDR1 and CDR2: SGHTA, FQGNSA. The CDR3 is 15 residues long. V lost 5 bases to trimming and J lost 8 bases, with 18 bases between them. This CDR3 reads CASSPTTGMGEKLFF. DNA of the CDR3: TGTGCCAGCAGCCCCACCACAGGAATGGGCGAAAAACTGTTTTTT.

The chain uses TRBV7-9 and TRBJ2-3, with D hard to call. Germline CDR1 is SEHNR and CDR2 is FQNEAQ (reference sequence). CDR3 length equals 12 residues. Trimming removed 5 bases at V and 3 bases at J, with 6 bases between. In DNA, the CDR3 is TGTGCCAGCAGCGTGGAGACAGATACGCAGTATTTT. It translates to CASSVETDTQYF. Variable domain in full (rest from reference TRBV7-9 and TRBJ2-3): DTGVSQNPRHKITKRGQNVTFRCDPISEHNRLYWYRQTLGQGPEFLTYFQNEAQLEKSRLLSDRFSAERPKGSFSTLEIQRTEQGDSAMYLCASSVETDTQYFGPGTRLTVL.

The genes are TRBV5-1 and TRBJ2-2, with 8 bases matching TRBD1. J was trimmed by 4 bases and V by 4 bases; bases with no gene match: 15. The CDR3 totals 18 residues. Germline CDR1 SGHRS, CDR2 YFSETQ. The CDR3: CASSVYGQGSWGTGELFF. The CDR3 nucleotides read TGCGCCAGCAGCGTCTACGGACAGGGCTCTTGGGGCACCGGGGAGCTGTTTTTT.

At least ten counts were recorded for this clone. The J gene is TRBJ2-2, the V gene TRBV4-3, with D tentatively TRBD1 (6 bases). The germline CDR1 and CDR2 sequences are LGHNA and YSLEER. The CDR3 consists of 13 residues. With 3 bases removed from V and 7 bases from J, the gap between germline ends came to 9 bases. CDR3 loop: CASSHDRFGELFF. CDR3 DNA: TGCGCCAGCAGCCACGACAGGTTCGGGGAGCTGTTTTTT.

This clone was observed a handful of times. V and J are TRBV21-1 and TRBJ2-7; TRBD1 is the table's D call, not checked against the DNA. TRBV21-1 counts as a pseudogene. CDR3 size: 15 residues. The CDR3 loop reads CASSSRQRSPHEQYF. Written as DNA, the CDR3 is TGTGCCAGCAGCTCACGACAGAGATCCCCTCACGAGCAGTACTTC.

The rearrangement joins TRBV6-1 to TRBJ2-7, with 8 bases matching TRBD2. CDR1 is MNHNS, CDR2 SASEGT, per germline. J lost 6 bases, V lost 1 base, and 8 bases had no gene match. CDR3 size: 15 residues. CDR3 amino acids: CASSEVSGRWGEQYF. In DNA, the CDR3 is TGTGCCAGCAGTGAAGTAAGCGGGAGATGGGGCGAGCAGTACTTC.

The V and J genes are TRBV21-1 and TRBJ1-4; the table assigns TRBD1, which was not confirmed against the DNA. TRBV21-1 is marked as a pseudogene. The CDR3 runs to 15 residues. CDR3 nucleotides: TGTGCCAGCAGCAAAGGACAGGGTGATCGTGAAAAACTGTTTTTT. Encoded protein: CASSKGQGDREKLFF.

This chain uses TRBV24-1 with TRBJ1-2; D is possibly TRBD1 (5 bases). This CDR3 region has 14 residues. V lost 3 bases and J lost 1, with 8 bases in between. Germline loops: CDR1 KGHDR, CDR2 SFDVKD. CDR3 DNA sequence: TGTGCCACCAGTGATGTCAGGGATAACTATGGCTACACCTTC. Protein sequence: CATSDVRDNYGYTF.